This TCR beta chain appears in the sequencing data of a study of CDR3 diversity in severe acne. V dropped 2 bases and J dropped 5 bases, with 10 bases sitting between them. CDR1 and CDR2 (germline): MNHEY, SVGAGI. The CDR3 is made up of 13 amino acids. TCRdb fed the PCR reads into MiXCR, producing one record per CDR3 protein. The sample comprises about 90,000 distinct CDR3 sequences, roughly half of which are singletons, and around 10% rests with the top ten. This TCR was sampled from a male donor in good health, serving as a control. The V gene is TRBV6-5, the J gene TRBJ2-7, with D unresolved. The specimen sequenced was blood. The CDR3 loop reads CASSYAGKNEQYF. Written as DNA, the CDR3 is TGTGCCAGCAGTTACGCTGGGAAGAACGAGCAGTACTTC.